The entry below describes one T cell receptor (beta chain). Its antigen is not yet known. No base-level quality is on record; no much larger clone is a single base apart. The data stem from a study of T-cell memory formation after mild COVID-19 (dated by TCRdb to about 2021). Background on the whole study: Most TCR sequence clusters were specific to one of the two donors. In two donors, T-cell clones that expanded and contracted after mild COVID-19 were followed by sequencing TCRalpha and TCRbeta repertoires longitudinally. Two young, previously healthy adult volunteers made up the cohort, one male and one female. Broad study findings and their caveats: Some responding clones were found in pre-infection memory, which suggests that pre-existing cross-reactive memory T cells took part in the SARS-CoV-2 response. Contracting CD4+ clones were located mainly in the CM and EM memory subsets, whereas CD8+ clones were found to be enriched in EMRA. Only a couple of mild cases were covered in the study, and larger cohorts including severe cases with pre-infection samples were considered necessary. From day 15 to 85, contracting clones showed balanced CD4/CD8 phenotypes, whereas a second wave of clones that expanded from day 15 to 37 leaned towards CD4+. Whether the second-wave clones peaking on day 37 were SARS-CoV-2 specific was not confirmed.

V gives up 7 bases and J gives up 4 bases, and the segment between their germline ends measures 18 bases. The CDR3 spans 15 residues, from the cysteine through the phenylalanine. The sequence is cut down to CDR3 DNA, 45 bases in frame from base 1. CDR1 MNHNY and CDR2 SVGAGI were looked up in the germline V gene (reference sequence). PBMCs were isolated by Ficoll-Paque density gradient centrifugation. Sequencing was carried out with an Illumina NovaSeq 6000. TCRalpha and TCRbeta cDNA libraries were built by 5'RACE with constant-segment primers, adding sample barcodes and unique molecular identifiers. Trizol reagent was used to extract RNA from every sample. The libraries were amplified in two PCR steps, and the second step added a second sample barcode and Illumina TruSeq adapters. Sequencing of the libraries was done on an Illumina NovaSeq, producing 2 x 150 bp paired-end reads. The original methods were these. With migec v1.2.7, reads were demultiplexed and then collapsed into UMI-guided consensus sequences. Using mixcr v2.1.11, UMI consensuses were aligned to TRA and TRB V and J templates and then assembled into clonotypes. A clonotype was counted as expanded or contracted only when both edgeR and NoisET called the clonotype significant, with the noise models trained on biological replicates. For edgeR calls, a false discovery rate-adjusted p below 0.01 and a log2 fold-change threshold of 1 were applied. As an exploratory analysis of dynamics, PCA with hierarchical clustering was applied to max-normalized trajectories of the 1000 most abundant clonotypes. The CD4 or CD8 phenotype of responding clones was assigned using the separately sequenced CD4+ and CD8+ repertoires. TCRdb took the public reads, trimmed them with fastp at Q25, ran MiXCR for clone calling and kept in-frame beta chains. Here each entry gathers all rows of one CDR3 protein and keeps the most common genes and DNA. TCRdb's processing, not the study's, gives the V and J calls here. The sample data list 85,000 to 120,000 distinct CDR3 sequences, and approximately 15% of these were observed just once. The leading ten clones occupy 28% of the sample.

The sample consisted of PBMCs or a T cell subset sorted from them (not recorded which). The TCR was taken from an adult woman who had mild COVID-19 (a few samples of this study predate the infection). The sample titles of this study are shuffled in the database, so cell type and time point are left out; the donor was told from shared clones. The sequence joins TRBV6-6 to TRBJ2-3, with the D segment possibly TRBD1 or TRBD2, each aligning over 6 bases. This receptor has the CDR3 CASTPLGGPADTQYF. The nucleotide sequence reads as follows: TGTGCCAGCACCCCACTCGGGGGCCCCGCAGATACGCAGTATTTT.